Sequencing of this T cell receptor (beta chain) was carried out in a study of blood T cell repertoires in COVID-19. Study-wide context: COVID-19 samples, acute and convalescent, were from the United States, Italy and Spain.

Authors' methods: Reference gene primer amplification in the assay estimated nucleated cell counts. Sequenced by immunoSEQ multiplex PCR; TCRdb stores in-frame clones only, minus some. V and J calls and clone size are those listed in that table; D and trimming were worked out from the DNA. The sample yields fewer than 500,000 clones, 70% to 90% seen once. The CDR3 totals 14 residues. The ends lost 9 bases at V and 4 bases at J; junction bases unmatched: 7. Germline CDR1 MDHEN, CDR2 SYDVKM. Participants were aged roughly 18 to 100 years from more than 20 US areas. Which cohort a participant joined came from the clinical history participants gave.

V gene TRBV28 combines with J gene TRBJ2-1; 9 bases agree with TRBD1. Input material: PBMCs or T cells enriched from blood (not recorded which). The receptor comes from a woman between 18 and 29 years old with acute COVID-19. CDR3 sequence (DNA): TGTGCCAGTAACAGGGGGCGCCTTTACAATGAGCAGTTCTTC. Its protein product is CASNRGRLYNEQFF.